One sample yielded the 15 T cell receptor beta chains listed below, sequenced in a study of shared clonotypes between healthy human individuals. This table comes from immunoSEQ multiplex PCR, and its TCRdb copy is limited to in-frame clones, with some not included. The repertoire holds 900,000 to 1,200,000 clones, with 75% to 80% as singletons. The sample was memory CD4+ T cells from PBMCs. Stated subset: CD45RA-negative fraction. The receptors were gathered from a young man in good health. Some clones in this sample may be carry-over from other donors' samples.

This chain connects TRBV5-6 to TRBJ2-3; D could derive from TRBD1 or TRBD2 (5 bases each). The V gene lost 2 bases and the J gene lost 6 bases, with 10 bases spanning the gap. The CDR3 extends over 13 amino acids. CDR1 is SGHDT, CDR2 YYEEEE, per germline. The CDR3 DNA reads TGTGCCAGCAGCTTTGGGACCTCTGATACGCAGTATTTT. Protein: CASSFGTSDTQYF.

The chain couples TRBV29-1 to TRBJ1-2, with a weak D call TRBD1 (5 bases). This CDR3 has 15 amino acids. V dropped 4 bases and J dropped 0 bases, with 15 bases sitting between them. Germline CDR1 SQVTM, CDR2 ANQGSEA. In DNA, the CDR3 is TGCAGCGTTGGGGGGAACGGAGAGTCTAACTATGGCTACACCTTC. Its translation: CSVGGNGESNYGYTF.

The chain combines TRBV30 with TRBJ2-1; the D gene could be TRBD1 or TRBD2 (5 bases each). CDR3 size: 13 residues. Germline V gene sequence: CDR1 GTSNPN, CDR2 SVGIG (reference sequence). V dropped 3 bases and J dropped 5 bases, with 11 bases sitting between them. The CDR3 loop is CAWSWGPNNEQFF. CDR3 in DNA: TGTGCCTGGAGCTGGGGACCCAACAATGAGCAGTTCTTC.

CDR3 DNA: TGTGCCAGCAGCGCCGGACTAGCGGGATCCGGGGAGCTGTTTTTT. Translation gives CASSAGLAGSGELFF. This rearrangement joins TRBV7-6 to TRBJ2-2, with TRBD2 matching 12 bases. CDR1 SGHVS and CDR2 FNYEAQ come from the germline V gene. The CDR3 spans 15 residues. Unmatched junction bases numbered 4, after V lost 5 bases and J lost 6 bases.

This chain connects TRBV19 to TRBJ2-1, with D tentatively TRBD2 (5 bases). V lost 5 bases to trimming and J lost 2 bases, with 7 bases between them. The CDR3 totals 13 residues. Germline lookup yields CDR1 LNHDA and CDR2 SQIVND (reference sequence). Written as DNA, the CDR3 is TGTGCCAGTAGTCTAGCTACCTACAATGAGCAGTTCTTC. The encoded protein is CASSLATYNEQFF.

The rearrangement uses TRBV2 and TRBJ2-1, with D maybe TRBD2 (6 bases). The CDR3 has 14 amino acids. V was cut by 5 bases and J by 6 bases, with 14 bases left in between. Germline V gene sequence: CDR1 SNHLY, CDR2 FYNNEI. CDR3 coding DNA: TGTGCCAGCAGTAACCTCCTGGGGGGCAATGAGCAGTTCTTC. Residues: CASSNLLGGNEQFF.

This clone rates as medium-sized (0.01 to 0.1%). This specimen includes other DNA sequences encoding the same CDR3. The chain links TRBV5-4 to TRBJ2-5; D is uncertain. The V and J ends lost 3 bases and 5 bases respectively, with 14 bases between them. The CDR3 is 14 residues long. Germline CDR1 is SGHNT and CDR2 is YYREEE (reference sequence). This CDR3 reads CASSSLGNEETQYF. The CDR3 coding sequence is TGTGCCAGCAGCTCCCTAGGAAATGAGGAGACCCAGTACTTC.

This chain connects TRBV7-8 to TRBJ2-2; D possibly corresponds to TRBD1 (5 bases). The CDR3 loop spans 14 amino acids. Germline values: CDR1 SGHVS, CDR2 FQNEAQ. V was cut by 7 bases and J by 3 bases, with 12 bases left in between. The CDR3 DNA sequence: TGTGCCAGCACCTTGGACATATACACCGGGGAGCTGTTTTTT. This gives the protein CASTLDIYTGELFF.

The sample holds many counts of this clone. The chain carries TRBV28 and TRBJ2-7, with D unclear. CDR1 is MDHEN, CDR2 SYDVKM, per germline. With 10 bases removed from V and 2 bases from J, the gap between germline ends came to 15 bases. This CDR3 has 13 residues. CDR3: CAILPDGAYEQYF. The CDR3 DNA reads TGTGCCATACTCCCGGACGGAGCCTACGAGCAGTACTTC. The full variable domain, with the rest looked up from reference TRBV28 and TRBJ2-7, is DVKVTQSSRYLVKRTGEKVFLECVQDMDHENMFWYRQDPGLGLRLIYFSYDVKMKEKGDIPEGYSVSREKKERFSLILESASTNQTSMYLCAILPDGAYEQYFGPGTRLTVT.

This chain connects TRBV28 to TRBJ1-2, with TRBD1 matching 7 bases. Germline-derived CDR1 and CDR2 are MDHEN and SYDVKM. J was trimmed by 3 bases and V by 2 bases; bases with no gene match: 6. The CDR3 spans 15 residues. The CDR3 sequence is CASSLATGEDYGYTF. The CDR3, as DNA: TGTGCCAGCAGTTTAGCCACAGGGGAGGACTATGGCTACACCTTC.

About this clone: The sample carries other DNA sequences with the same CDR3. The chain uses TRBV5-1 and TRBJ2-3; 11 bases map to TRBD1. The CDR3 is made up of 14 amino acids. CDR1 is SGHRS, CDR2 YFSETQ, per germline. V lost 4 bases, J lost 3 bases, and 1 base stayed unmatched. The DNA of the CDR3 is TGCGCCAGCAGCGGACAGGGGGCGACAGATACGCAGTATTTT. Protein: CASSGQGATDTQYF.

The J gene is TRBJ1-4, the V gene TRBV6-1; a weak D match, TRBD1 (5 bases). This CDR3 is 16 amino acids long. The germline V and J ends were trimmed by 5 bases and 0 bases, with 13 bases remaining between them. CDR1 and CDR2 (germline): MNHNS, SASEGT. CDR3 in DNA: TGTGCCAGCAGTCAAGGCACAGGCACAACTAATGAAAAACTGTTTTTT. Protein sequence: CASSQGTGTTNEKLFF.

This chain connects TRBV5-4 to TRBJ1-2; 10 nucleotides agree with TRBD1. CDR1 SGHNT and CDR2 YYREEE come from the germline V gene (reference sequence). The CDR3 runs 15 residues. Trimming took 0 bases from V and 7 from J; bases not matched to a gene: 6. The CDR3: CASSLADRGLSGYTF. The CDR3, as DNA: TGTGCCAGCAGCTTGGCCGACAGGGGGCTCTCTGGCTACACCTTC.

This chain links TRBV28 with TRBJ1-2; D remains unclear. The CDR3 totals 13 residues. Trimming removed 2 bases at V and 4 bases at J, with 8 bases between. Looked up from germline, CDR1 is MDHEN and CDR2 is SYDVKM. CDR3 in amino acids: CASSLRNLYGYTF. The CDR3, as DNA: TGTGCCAGCAGTTTAAGAAACCTCTATGGCTACACCTTC.

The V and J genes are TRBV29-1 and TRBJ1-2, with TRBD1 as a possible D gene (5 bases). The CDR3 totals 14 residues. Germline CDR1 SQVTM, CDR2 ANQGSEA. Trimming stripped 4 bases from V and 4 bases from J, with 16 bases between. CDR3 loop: CSVGPLGASYGYTF. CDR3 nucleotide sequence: TGCAGCGTTGGTCCCCTCGGGGCGTCCTATGGCTACACCTTC.